A selection of T cell receptor beta chains follows, all from one sample in a study of CD8 T cells in Susac syndrome. TCRdb re-called the immunoSEQ multiplex PCR reads through MiXCR, storing one row per CDR3 protein. The sample records 250,000 to 350,000 distinct CDR3 sequences, 85% being singletons. The sample consisted of CD8+ T cells from PBMCs. These receptors came from a human donor with multiple sclerosis. The CDR3 runs from the conserved cysteine through the conserved F or W.

CDR3	J	V
CASSLPGGPREQFF	TRBJ2-1	TRBV27
CASSVGADTGELFF	TRBJ2-2	TRBV9
CAITGDGTSYEQYF	TRBJ2-7	TRBV10-3
CAISTSQGGDEQFF	TRBJ2-1	TRBV24-1
CASSSPVQWYNEQFF	TRBJ2-1	TRBV28
CASSQISGRADYEQYF	TRBJ2-7	TRBV11-2
CSVEEVGGPSSYNEQFF	TRBJ2-1	TRBV29-1
CASSGGQGAYEQYF	TRBJ2-7	TRBV5-1
CASSQEEGGVYEQYF	TRBJ2-7	TRBV4-2
CASSLARVSESPLHF	TRBJ1-6	TRBV7-9
CASSGGHPYNSPLHF	TRBJ1-6	TRBV9
CASSLNAGRVQPQHF	TRBJ1-5	TRBV27
CASSPDRGLNEQFF	TRBJ2-1	TRBV4-1
CASSYGTASYEQYF	TRBJ2-7	TRBV6-5
CAWSVGRGSYEQYF	TRBJ2-7	TRBV30
CSAPRDPAYEQYF	TRBJ2-7	TRBV20-1
CASRDGGRTQYF	TRBJ2-5	TRBV25-1
CASSIDGEQVQYF	TRBJ2-5	TRBV19
CASSLGQGARFF	TRBJ2-1	TRBV5-4
CASTAGTGPYEQYF	TRBJ2-7	TRBV9
CASSQGQTYGYTF	TRBJ1-2	TRBV4-1
CASSSIGTEETQYF	TRBJ2-5	TRBV27
CASSPTVSYEQYF	TRBJ2-7	TRBV6-5
CASSFTGGGAYEQYF	TRBJ2-7	TRBV28
CASEQSYEQYF	TRBJ2-7	TRBV28
CASSLGDRVNTQYF	TRBJ2-3	TRBV11-2
CASSFRGANTEAFF	TRBJ1-1	TRBV28
CASSLLLAEGEEDTQYF	TRBJ2-3	TRBV28
CASSEKGQGDGYTF	TRBJ1-2	TRBV2
CASSLWGINTGELFF	TRBJ2-2	TRBV12-3/TRBV12-4
CASTDIATSNQPQHF	TRBJ1-5	TRBV12-3/TRBV12-4
CASSPGGGSDRSPSGANVLTF	TRBJ2-6	TRBV18
CASGLSSRREELFF	TRBJ1-4	TRBV12-5
CAPLFGGCETQYF	TRBJ2-5	TRBV19
CASSLSGAPETQYF	TRBJ2-5	TRBV5-1
CASSLEGVGQYF	TRBJ2-3	TRBV27
CASRPLRSYNEQFF	TRBJ2-1	TRBV28
CASSPAGTGVYGCTF	TRBJ1-2	TRBV28
CASSVISTGELFF	TRBJ2-2	TRBV9
CATSESTRINEQFF	TRBJ2-1	TRBV24-1
CSARDWGEGARDTEAFF	TRBJ1-1	TRBV20-1
CASRLNGDYNTEAFF	TRBJ1-1	TRBV28
CASTRPGLGGNQPQHF	TRBJ1-5	TRBV28
CASRDGDSPLHF	TRBJ1-6	TRBV19
CASSFRRGARDGYTF	TRBJ1-2	TRBV7-8
CASSSAIEQYF	TRBJ2-7	TRBV6-5
CASSLYGLAAHNEQFF	TRBJ2-1	TRBV28
CASSPISTSGRKLEGSYNEQFF	TRBJ2-1	TRBV11-1
CAWKGTGRNTIYF	TRBJ1-3	TRBV30
CASSYSSLILEEQYF	TRBJ2-7	TRBV7-9